Presented here are 7 T cell receptor beta chains from one specimen sequenced in a study of blood T cell repertoires in COVID-19. TCRdb's copy holds only in-frame clones and misses some; the assay was immunoSEQ multiplex PCR. The data contain about 190,000 clones, 82% of them singletons. The sequenced sample consisted of peripheral blood. The receptors come from a woman of 80 years or more with active or convalescent COVID-19.

The genes are TRBV11-3 and TRBJ2-2; a weak D match, TRBD2 (5 bases). The CDR3 sequence is 14 residues long. V was pared by 5 bases and J by 2 bases, with 9 bases between. Germline V gene lookup returns CDR1 SGHNT and CDR2 YENEEA. CDR3 region: CASSRTANTGELFF. In DNA, the CDR3 is TGTGCCAGCAGCCGGACTGCAAACACCGGGGAGCTGTTTTTT.

The chain uses TRBV9 and TRBJ1-3; 10 positions match TRBD1. V lost 2 bases to trimming and J lost 0 bases; unmatched junction nucleotides: 2. CDR3 length: 16 residues. The germline V gene encodes CDR1 SGDLS and CDR2 YYNGEE. The CDR3 here is CASSVTGGNSGNTIYF. The CDR3 bases are TGTGCCAGCAGCGTGACAGGGGGCAACTCTGGAAACACCATATATTTT.

The V and J genes are TRBV10-3 and TRBJ2-7, with D possibly matching TRBD2 (6 bases). The CDR3 runs to 15 residues. The V end lost 6 bases, the J end lost 0 bases, and 15 bases lay between the germline ends. Per the germline V gene, CDR1 is ENHRY and CDR2 is SYGVKD. CDR3 nucleotide sequence: TGTGCCATCAGGGAAGGACTACTGAGCTCCTACGAGCAGTACTTC. As protein: CAIREGLLSSYEQYF.

This clone showed up just once. The chain uses TRBV2 and TRBJ2-2; 10 bases are a match to TRBD1. The CDR3 spans 15 residues. Germline trimming cut 6 bases from V and 13 bases from J; bases unmatched to any gene: 14. Germline V CDR1 and CDR2: SNHLY, FYNNEI. DNA of the CDR3: TGTGCCAGCAGCGGGCCGACAGGGGGCCAAGGGATGCTGTTTTTT. It codes for CASSGPTGGQGMLFF.

The chain carries TRBV10-2 and TRBJ1-5, with a weak D call TRBD1 (6 bases). The V end was cut by 6 bases, the J end by 9 bases, with 15 bases between. CDR3 length: 13 residues. CDR1 is WSHSY and CDR2 is SAAADI in the germline V gene. CDR3 loop: CASSPDSSWPQHF. CDR3 coding DNA: TGCGCCAGCAGCCCGGACAGTTCATGGCCCCAGCATTTT.

The rearrangement joins TRBV9 to TRBJ1-4, with 7 bases matching TRBD1. This CDR3 is 15 amino acids long. CDR1 SGDLS and CDR2 YYNGEE come from the germline V gene. V lost 3 bases and J lost 7; bases outside the gene matches: 9. The DNA of the CDR3 is TGTGCCAGCAGCGCAACAGGGGCAGCTTTTGAAAAACTGTTTTTT. It specifies CASSATGAAFEKLFF.

V usage is TRBV6-2 or TRBV6-3 and J usage is TRBJ2-7; D not resolved. Trimming shortened V by 4 bases and J by 1 base, and 14 bases separated the two germline ends. The germline gives CDR1 MNHEY, CDR2 SVGEGT. This CDR3 comprises 15 residues. The CDR3: CASSLIQFLSYEQYF. CDR3 coding DNA: TGTGCCAGCAGTTTAATACAGTTTCTTTCCTACGAGCAGTACTTC.